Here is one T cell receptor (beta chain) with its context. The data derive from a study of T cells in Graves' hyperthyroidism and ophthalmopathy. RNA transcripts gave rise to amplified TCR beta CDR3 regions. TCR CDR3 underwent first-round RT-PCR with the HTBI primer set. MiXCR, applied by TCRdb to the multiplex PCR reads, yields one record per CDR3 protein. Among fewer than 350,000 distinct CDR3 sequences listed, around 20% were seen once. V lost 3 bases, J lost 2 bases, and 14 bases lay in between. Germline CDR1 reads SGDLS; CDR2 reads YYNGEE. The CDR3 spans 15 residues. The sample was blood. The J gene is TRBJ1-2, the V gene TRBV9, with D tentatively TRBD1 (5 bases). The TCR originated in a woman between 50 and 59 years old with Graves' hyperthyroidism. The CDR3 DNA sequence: TGTGCCAGCAGCGCCACGGGACTCAGGAACTATGGCTACACCTTC. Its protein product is CASSATGLRNYGYTF.